The source of this TCR beta chain is a study of blood T cell repertoires in COVID-19. Measured with immunoSEQ multiplex PCR; TCRdb has only the in-frame clones, and not every one. This sample has around 100,000 clones; 87% occur once, and the top ten carry roughly 11%. The CDR3 length is 12 residues. Trimming took 7 bases from V and 2 from J; bases not matched to a gene: 1. The sequenced sample was peripheral blood. The chain carries TRBV6-7 and TRBJ2-7; 8 nucleotides line up with TRBD1. TRBV6-7 is reported as an ORF; its role is uncertain. The origin of this receptor is a woman aged 30 to 39 with acute or convalescent COVID-19. The CDR3 region is CASMDRAYEQYF. In DNA, the CDR3 is TGTGCCAGCATGGACAGGGCCTACGAGCAGTACTTC.